This TCR beta chain came from a study of T cells in localized non-small cell lung cancer (dated by TCRdb to the early 2020s). About the study as a whole: The study analyzed T cell repertoires of around 250 early-stage NSCLC patients, comparing tumors and uninvolved tumor-adjacent lungs. Of the NSCLC patients, about 130 were male and around 97 were female, and the mean age was approximately 69 years. The cohort comprised approximately 240 treatment-naïve NSCLC patients with resected, localized lung tumors.

Including the terminal cysteine and phenylalanine, the CDR3 comprises 16 residues. Solely the CDR3 DNA is kept, with 48 bases framed from the first base. A distance of 20 bases separates the germline ends of V and J, which lose 4 bases and 4 bases respectively. Comment on this clone: Its antigen is still unknown. Nothing much larger sits one base from this clone, and base qualities are not available.

Overall study results and their limits: Because the study design was exploratory, TCR variables were selected using unadjusted p-values without false-discovery rate correction. Of the top 100 tumor clones, a median of around 57 were detected in paired uninvolved adjacent lung; roughly 26 were also among that lung's top 100. Because multi-region tumor sequencing was not done, intratumor heterogeneity could not be ruled out. Uninvolved tumor-adjacent lung showed the highest T cell clonality, higher than tumor, which suggests more focused antigenic responses in the uninvolved tumor-adjacent lung. Longer overall survival was associated with higher blood T cell density, whereas shorter survival was associated with higher adjacent-lung clonality.

The immunoSEQ Assay was used to sequence TCR beta CDR3 regions from DNA. The study's own analysis went as follows. To compute T cell density, TCR beta template counts were normalized to usable DNA, which was estimated by amplifying housekeeping genes. Richness was estimated using the preseqR package, with extrapolation to 400,000 templates for PBMC samples and to 120,000 templates for tissue samples. Clonality was taken to be one minus Pielou's evenness. Differential abundance testing on productive amino-acid clonotypes, with a minimum total count of 5 and an alpha of 0.1, was used to identify tissue-enriched TCRs. The Jaccard Index and the Morisita Overlap Index were used to quantify repertoire overlap between compartments. GLIPH clustered TCR beta CDR3s with public tetramer-defined viral CDR3s; viral motifs required at least three viral sequences plus V-gene enrichment. TCRdb provides this immuneACCESS table in a form limited to in-frame rearrangements. Some clones are lacking; in checked studies, under half of them reflect an unresolved V gene, and why the rest are absent is not known. That table gives V, J and clone size, and the DNA gave D and trimming. In all, the sample holds 13,000 to 15,000 clones, and roughly four fifths of those were seen once. Together, the top ten hold more than 3.5% of the sample.

At diagnosis, tumor, uninvolved tumor-adjacent lung and peripheral blood were collected and then preserved as a mix of FFPE and fresh-frozen material. For TCR repertoire profiling, blood samples were analyzed as peripheral blood mononuclear cells. This sequence originates from a female donor of 60 years or more with stage I squamous cell lung carcinoma. Sequences were derived from peripheral blood, sampled before any cancer treatment. The chain employs TRBV5-3 and TRBJ1-2; the D segment could be TRBD1, given 6 matching bases. TRBV5-3 falls under the ORF class, with uncertain function. CDR3 sequence: CARSQENGGAVYGYTF. DNA sequence: TGTGCCAGAAGCCAGGAGAACGGGGGGGCGGTCTATGGCTACACCTTC.